The source of this TCR beta chain is a study of blood T cell repertoires in COVID-19. Study background: COVID-19 samples from acute and convalescent phases originated in the United States, Italy and Spain. In each case, the material was cDNA or gDNA derived from T cells, B-cell-depleted T cells, or PBMCs.

This CDR3 contains 16 residues. In the original workflow: Reference gene primer amplification gave estimated nucleated cell counts. Clones were sequenced by immunoSEQ multiplex PCR, and TCRdb holds only the in-frame ones, with some missing. That table furnishes V, J and clone size, whereas the DNA furnished D and trimming. Here the sample spans 75,000 to 85,000 clones, about 90% being singletons. The sequence was obtained from a man aged 45-60 years with active COVID-19. Sequencing input: peripheral blood. The rearrangement joins TRBV21-1 to TRBJ2-4; TRBD1 is taken as the D call from the table, unchecked against the DNA. TRBV21-1 is annotated as a pseudogene. The CDR3 coding sequence is TGTGCCAGCAGCACAGACAGGGTTGAAGCCAAAAACATTCAGTACTTC. The encoded protein is CASSTDRVEAKNIQYF.